This T cell receptor beta chain stems from a study of blood T cell repertoires in COVID-19. Overall study context: The United States, Italy and Spain provided the acute and convalescent COVID-19 samples. Sample material is recorded as cDNA or gDNA derived from T cells, B-cell-depleted T cells, or PBMCs.

Some clones are missing from TCRdb's copy, which holds only in-frame ones; the method was immunoSEQ multiplex PCR. The data contain about 210,000 clones, about 92% of them singletons. The CDR3 length is 13 residues. Germline CDR1 and CDR2: MNHNY and SVGAGI (reference sequence). V lost 6 bases and J 4 bases, leaving 10 bases between the germline ends. The source material was peripheral blood. The chain carries TRBV6-6 and TRBJ1-5; D gene unclear. The TCR was taken from a man aged 25 to 40 with acute or convalescent COVID-19. The CDR3 bases are TGTGCCAGCAGCTTCACAGATAATCAGCCCCAGCATTTT. It encodes CASSFTDNQPQHF.